Below, one TCR beta chain is given with its context. What this receptor recognizes is not known. The input lacks base qualities; no much larger clone sits a single base away. Each collaborating institution followed its own protocols to collect whole blood in K2EDTA tubes. For TCRbeta analysis, collaborators shipped samples in one of three forms: frozen whole blood, isolated PBMCs, or DNA extracted from either of those sample types. The CDR3 numbers 14 residues from cysteine through phenylalanine. Here the CDR3 DNA is all that survives: 42 bases in frame from base 1. Trimming at the junction amounts to 5 bases on V and 3 bases on J, and the germline ends lie 14 bases apart. From the germline V gene, CDR1 is SGHVS and CDR2 is FNYEAQ. The record originates from a study of blood T cell repertoires in COVID-19 (dated by TCRdb to 2019 to 2021). With regard to the full study: Collaborator samples came from the United States, Italy and Spain and covered acute and convalescent phases of COVID-19. Deeply sampled blood TCRbeta repertoires from subjects exposed to, actively infected with, or recovered from COVID-19 were included in the dataset. Where available, HLA class I and class II types were taken from metadata supplied by the sample provider and were not determined by assay-based typing. The material from the prospective study consisted of cDNA or gDNA derived from T cells, B-cell-depleted T cells, or PBMCs. The sample metadata nearly always contained a de-identified subject ID, COVID-19 status, age in years and sex. The repertoires were released in a freely available public database intended as a resource for research on the immune response to SARS-CoV-2. The samples were drawn from two sources: the first 160 participants of the ongoing ImmuneRACE study, and fewer than 1,500 subjects contributed by 6 global collaborators. Results the study describes overall, beyond this receptor: Clinical and demographic metadata were provided uncurated, with the amount varying by source and participant.

TCRbeta CDR3 regions were amplified from genomic DNA by means of the immunoSEQ Assay, a bias-controlled multiplex PCR. In the source study's methods: The number of nucleated cells in each sample was estimated by amplification of reference gene primers within the assay. To quantify the absolute abundance of each unique TCRbeta CDR3 rearrangement, sequence reads were collapsed and filtered. Productive Simpson clonality was computed per sample as the square root of Simpson's diversity index over productive rearrangements. This is the immuneACCESS table as TCRdb keeps it, with only in-frame sequences that have V and J called. A part of the clones is gone; compared with another copy, unresolved V genes explain less than half, and the rest is unexplained. Clonal size and the V and J genes are those of that table, whereas D and trimming came from the DNA. The sample contains about 150,000 clones, roughly 89% of them found a single time. The biggest ten clones account for about 4.7% of the sample.

The source of this sequence is a human donor in a cohort sampled during active COVID-19. The V gene is TRBV7-6 and the J gene is TRBJ2-7; the D gene is perhaps TRBD2, on 7 matching bases. Sequenced: peripheral blood. CDR3 region: CASSPRGGGYEQYF. The sequence in DNA is TGTGCCAGCAGCCCCCGGGGAGGGGGCTACGAGCAGTACTTC. The full variable domain, with segments outside the CDR3 supplied by the reference TRBV7-6 and TRBJ2-7 proteins, appears as GAGVSQSPRYKVTKRGQDVALRCDPISGHVSLYWYRQALGQGPEFLTYFNYEAQQDKSGLPNDRFSAERPEGSISTLTIQRTEQRDSAMYRCASSPRGGGYEQYFGPGTRLTVT.